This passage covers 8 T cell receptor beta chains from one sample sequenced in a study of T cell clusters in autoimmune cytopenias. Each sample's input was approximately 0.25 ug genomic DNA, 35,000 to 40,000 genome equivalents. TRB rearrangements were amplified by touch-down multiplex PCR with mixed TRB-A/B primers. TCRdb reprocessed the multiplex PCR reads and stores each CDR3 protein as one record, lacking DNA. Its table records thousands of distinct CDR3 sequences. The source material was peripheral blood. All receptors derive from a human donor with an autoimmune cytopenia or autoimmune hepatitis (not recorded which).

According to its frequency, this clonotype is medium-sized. CDR3 amino acids: CASSMVGTGSYEQYF. The chain has TRBV7-2 and TRBJ2-7; as DNA is missing, the TRBD2 call by TCRdb cannot be tested. The CDR3 consists of 15 residues. Per the germline V gene, CDR1 is SGHTA and CDR2 is FQGNSA.

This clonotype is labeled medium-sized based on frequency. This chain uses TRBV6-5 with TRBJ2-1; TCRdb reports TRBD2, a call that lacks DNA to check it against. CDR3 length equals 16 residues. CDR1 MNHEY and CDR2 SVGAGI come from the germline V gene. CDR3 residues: CASSRTSGSSYNEQFF.

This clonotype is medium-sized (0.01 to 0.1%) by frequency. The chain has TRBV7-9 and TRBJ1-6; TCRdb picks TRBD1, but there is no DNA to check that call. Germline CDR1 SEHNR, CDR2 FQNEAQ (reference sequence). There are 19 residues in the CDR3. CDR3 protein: CASSTRRLGDPRNNSPLHF.

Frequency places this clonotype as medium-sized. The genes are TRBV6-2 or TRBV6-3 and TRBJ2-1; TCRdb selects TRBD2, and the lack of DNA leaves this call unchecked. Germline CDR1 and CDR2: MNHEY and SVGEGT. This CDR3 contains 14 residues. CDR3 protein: CASSGLAGYNEQFF.

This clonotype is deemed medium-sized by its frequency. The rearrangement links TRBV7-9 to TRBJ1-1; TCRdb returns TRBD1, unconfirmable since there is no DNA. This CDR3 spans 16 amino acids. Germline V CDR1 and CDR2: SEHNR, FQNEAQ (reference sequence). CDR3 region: CASSHLEGGPATEAFF.

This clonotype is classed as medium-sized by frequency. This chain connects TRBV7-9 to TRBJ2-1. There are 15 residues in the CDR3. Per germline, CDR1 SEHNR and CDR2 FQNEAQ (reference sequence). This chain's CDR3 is CASGPQDEFYNEQFF.

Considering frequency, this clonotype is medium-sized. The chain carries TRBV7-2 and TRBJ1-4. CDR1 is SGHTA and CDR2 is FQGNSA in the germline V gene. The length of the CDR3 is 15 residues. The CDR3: CASKPRTATNEKLFF.

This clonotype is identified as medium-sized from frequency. The CDR3: CASSYDTEGSYEQYF. The chain carries TRBV6-5 and TRBJ2-7; TCRdb's D call of TRBD2 is untestable without DNA. Germline assignment: CDR1 MNHEY and CDR2 SVGAGI. The CDR3 sequence is 15 residues long.